Each of the 9 T cell receptor beta chains below was sequenced from the same sample in a study of T-cell reconstitution after alpha-beta-depleted transplantation in children. Library preparation (for TCRbeta) was performed with unique molecular identifiers. In TCRdb, the PCR reads were re-called with MiXCR into one record per CDR3 protein. The table has fewer than 400,000 distinct CDR3 sequences, about a fifth seen once. The sample in question was PBMCs from the stem cell graft donor, obtained from the stem cell graft. These receptors all stem from a human donor who donated a stem cell graft to a child with acute myeloid leukemia.

This chain links TRBV18 with TRBJ2-5; 7 bases align to TRBD1. The CDR3 totals 15 residues. Germline-derived CDR1 and CDR2 are KGHSH and LQKENI. V dropped 6 bases and J dropped 4; count of bases not matched to a gene: 11. The CDR3 DNA sequence: TGTGCCAGCTCCCGTCGACAGGGTGAGGGAGAGACCCAGTACTTC. Translating gives CASSRRQGEGETQYF.

The V gene is TRBV29-1, the J gene TRBJ1-2; D is ambiguous. Between the trimmed V and J ends, which lost 4 bases and 1 base, there was a span of 13 bases. The CDR3 contains 14 residues. Germline-derived CDR1 and CDR2 are SQVTM and ANQGSEA. CDR3 nucleotides: TGCAGCGTTGCTCCGTCAACCTTTAACTATGGCTACACCTTC. Amino acid sequence: CSVAPSTFNYGYTF.

CDR3 in amino acids: CASNRQGGDSPLHF. CDR3 sequence (DNA): TGTGCCAGCAATCGACAGGGTGGCGATTCACCCCTCCACTTT. This chain joins TRBV6-1 and TRBJ1-6; 7 bases are a match to TRBD1. Germline V CDR1 and CDR2: MNHNS, SASEGT. V was pared by 7 bases and J by 8 bases, with 8 bases of the junction left unmatched. The CDR3 loop spans 14 amino acids.

This clonotype came up a few times. V usage is TRBV12-3 or TRBV12-4 and J usage is TRBJ1-5; 8 nucleotides match TRBD1. The V and J ends lost 0 bases and 1 base, in that order; junction bases with no gene match: 8. The CDR3 extends over 18 amino acids. CDR3 in DNA: TGTGCCAGCAGTTTAGCGCTGGGACAGGACCTGAGCAATCAGCCCCAGCATTTT. Its translation is CASSLALGQDLSNQPQHF.

This clonotype was seen a handful of times. The V call is TRBV27, the J call TRBJ1-4; D is possibly TRBD1 (5 bases). Germline lookup yields CDR1 MNHEY and CDR2 SMNVEV (reference sequence). This CDR3 is 12 amino acids long. Trimming stripped 8 bases from V and 11 bases from J, with 15 bases between. DNA for the CDR3: TGTGCCAGCGGGGGTTTCGACAAGAAACTGTTTTTT. Translating it yields CASGGFDKKLFF.

This clonotype was seen only once. The CDR3 nucleotides are TGTGCCATCATAGCAGAGGGGGCCACCTACGAGCAGTACTTC. It codes for CAIIAEGATYEQYF. The chain has TRBV10-3 and TRBJ2-7; 7 bases agree with TRBD1. The CDR3 totals 14 residues. The trim removed 7 bases at V and 2 bases at J, leaving 8 bases unmatched. The germline V gene has CDR1 ENHRY and CDR2 SYGVKD.

The rearrangement uses TRBV6-1 and TRBJ2-7, with D perhaps TRBD2 (6 bases). Germline CDR1 is MNHNS and CDR2 is SASEGT. The CDR3 is 15 residues long. V lost 2 bases, J lost 0 bases, and 11 bases lay in between. CDR3: CASSEWDSLSYEQYF. For the CDR3, the DNA is TGTGCCAGCAGTGAATGGGACTCCCTCTCCTACGAGCAGTACTTC.

V and J are TRBV6-1 and TRBJ1-5; D is unresolved. CDR3 length: 13 amino acids. Trimming removed 5 bases at V and 7 bases at J, with 12 bases between. Germline V gene data show CDR1 as MNHNS and CDR2 as SASEGT. The CDR3 DNA follows: TGTGCCAGCAGTCTTCGAGCAAACCAGCCCCAGCATTTT. Protein: CASSLRANQPQHF.

The table lists this clonotype with many counts. The genes are TRBV12-3 or TRBV12-4 and TRBJ2-7; no firm D call. The CDR3 has 13 amino acids. Trimming took off 7 bases at V and 3 bases at J, with 13 bases between the two ends. CDR3 nucleotides: TGTGCCAGCAACTACGAGCAGAGCTACGAGCAGTACTTC. Amino acids: CASNYEQSYEQYF.